Listed below are T cell receptor beta chains from one sample, sequenced in a study of technical replicates of blood from several donors. Repertoires were generated with immunoSEQ multiplex PCR, while TCRdb's copy carries only in-frame clones and drops some. The repertoire has 100,000 or so clones, around 96% of them found once; the top ten carry approximately 0.21%. Material: T cells isolated from PBMCs. These receptors all stem from a human donor in good health. CDR3s include the opening cysteine and the closing phenylalanine or tryptophan. The D gene is left open where the match is weak. A row's size may be missing; if present it is once, few, many or a size class.

j_gene,v_gene,abundance,d_gene,CDR3nt,CDR3aa
TRBJ2-6,TRBV19,-,TRBD1,TGTGCCAGTAGTACGATAAGGGACAGGTACTACTCTGGGGCCAACGTCCTGACTTTC,CASSTIRDRYYSGANVLTF
TRBJ2-4,TRBV7-8,-,TRBD2,TGTGCCAGCAGCCAGGAGGCGGGGGATAACATTCAGTACTTC,CASSQEAGDNIQYF
TRBJ1-2,TRBV28,-,-,TGTGCCAGCAGTTTAGATCTCACAGTGAATTCGGACTATGGCTACACCTTC,CASSLDLTVNSDYGYTF
TRBJ1-5,TRBV28,-,TRBD1,TGTGCCACCAGACAGGGGGCGAACAATCAGCCCCAGCATTTT,CATRQGANNQPQHF
TRBJ2-1,TRBV5-1,-,-,TGCGCCAGCAGCTTGGGGGCAGGCAGCAATGAGCAGTTCTTC,CASSLGAGSNEQFF
TRBJ2-7,TRBV10-1,-,-,TGCGCCAGCAAGCCGGACACTAACTCCTACGAGCAGTACTTC,CASKPDTNSYEQYF
TRBJ2-7,TRBV4-1,-,-,TGCGCCAGCAGCACCCGACAGATAAGCTCCTACGAGCAGTACTTC,CASSTRQISSYEQYF
TRBJ2-2,TRBV10-1,-,-,TGCGCCAGCAGCGGCAGGGTGACGCCGTCCCCCGGGGAGCTGTTTTTT,CASSGRVTPSPGELFF
TRBJ2-1,TRBV28,-,TRBD1,TGTGCCAGCACCACCGTCCGGGACAGTCTCTACAATGAGCAGTTCTTC,CASTTVRDSLYNEQFF
TRBJ1-2,TRBV7-3,-,-,TGTGCCAGCGGGACTTCCTATGGCTACACCTTC,CASGTSYGYTF
TRBJ2-5,TRBV6-1,-,-,TGTGCCAGCAGTGAAGAAGTAGTTGGCACTACGGAGACCCAGTACTTC,CASSEEVVGTTETQYF
TRBJ1-1,TRBV30,-,-,TGTGCCTGGAGTCGGAACACTGAAGCTTTCTTT,CAWSRNTEAFF
TRBJ2-1,TRBV15,-,TRBD1,TGTGCCACCAGCAGAGAATTAGGACAGGAGTTAGGGAAGCAGTTCTTC,CATSRELGQELGKQFF
TRBJ2-3,TRBV9,-,-,TGTGCCAGCAGCGTATTTCACAAGGATACGCAGTATTTT,CASSVFHKDTQYF
TRBJ2-1,TRBV15,-,TRBD2,TGTGCCACCAGCAGAGGCACTAGCGGGGGCGATGAGCAGTTCTTC,CATSRGTSGGDEQFF
TRBJ2-5,TRBV4-1,-,TRBD2,TGCGCCAGCAGCCACCCTAGTAGGGTAGGACTAGCGGGAAAAGAGACCCAGTACTTC,CASSHPSRVGLAGKETQYF
TRBJ2-5,TRBV7-9,-,-,TGTGCCAGCAGCCAGCAGCCCAGGGTAGAGACCCAGTACTTC,CASSQQPRVETQYF
TRBJ1-5,TRBV27,-,TRBD1,TGTGCCAGCGGCAGGGGGCGGCAGCCCCAGCATTTT,CASGRGRQPQHF
TRBJ1-6,TRBV19,-,-,TGTGCCAGTAGTATAGGGCAGTCCCTCCACTTT,CASSIGQSLHF
TRBJ2-1,TRBV19,-,TRBD2,TGTGCCAGTAGTGCCGATATCGGGACTAGCGGGCTCAATGAGCAGTTCTTC,CASSADIGTSGLNEQFF
TRBJ2-6,TRBV7-6,-,-,TGTGCCAGCAGCTCGGTAGGGGGTTCTGGGGCCAACGTCCTGACTTTC,CASSSVGGSGANVLTF
TRBJ2-1,TRBV2,-,-,TGTGCCAGCATCGAGGGCGCTAATGACAATGAGCAGTTCTTC,CASIEGANDNEQFF
TRBJ1-5,TRBV4-1,-,-,TGCGCCAGCAGCTCTCAACGGGGTGATCAGCCCCAGCATTTT,CASSSQRGDQPQHF
TRBJ2-2,TRBV9,-,-,TGTGCCAGCAGCGTAGACGCAGGGGCCCACGGGGAGCTGTTTTTT,CASSVDAGAHGELFF
TRBJ2-7,TRBV29-1,-,-,TGCAGCGTTGAGGACAGCTTCTCCTACGAGCAGTACTTC,CSVEDSFSYEQYF
TRBJ2-3,TRBV11-3,-,TRBD2,TGTGCCAGCAGCCCTGGACTAGCGGGAGGGTGGGATACGCAGTATTTT,CASSPGLAGGWDTQYF
TRBJ1-4,TRBV2,-,TRBD1,TGTGCCAGCAGTGAAGGACAGGGGGTCGAAAAACTGTTTTTT,CASSEGQGVEKLFF
TRBJ2-1,TRBV27,-,-,TGTGCCAGCAGTTTATTCCGACTCGACAATGAGCAGTTCTTC,CASSLFRLDNEQFF
TRBJ1-1,TRBV11-2,-,-,TGTGCCAGCCTACAGGGTCTCCAGGACACTGAAGCTTTCTTT,CASLQGLQDTEAFF
TRBJ2-2,TRBV25-1,-,-,TGTGCCTCGACTACCCTTACCGGGGAGCTGTTTTTT,CASTTLTGELFF
TRBJ2-3,TRBV28,-,TRBD1,TGTGCCAGCACTGCAAGCCACAGGGGAGCAACAGATACGCAGTATTTT,CASTASHRGATDTQYF
TRBJ2-7,TRBV18,-,TRBD1,TGTGCCAGCTCACCCGGGACAGCCTACGAGCAGTACTTC,CASSPGTAYEQYF
TRBJ2-3,TRBV28,-,-,TGTGCCAGCGCTGGGGTCGTGGGAGTCTTCCCAGATACGCAGTATTTT,CASAGVVGVFPDTQYF
TRBJ2-2,TRBV7-2,-,-,TGTGCCAGCAGCTACCTCGGGGGAAGCACCGGGGAGCTGTTTTTT,CASSYLGGSTGELFF
TRBJ2-7,TRBV2,-,-,TGTGCCAGCAGTGAAGAGGGGGACCGCGGTTCCTACGAGCAGTACTTC,CASSEEGDRGSYEQYF
TRBJ1-1,TRBV6-6,-,-,TGTGCCAGCAGTGCCGCGGGAGTTGAAGCTTTCTTT,CASSAAGVEAFF
TRBJ1-1,TRBV5-4,few,-,TGTGCCAGCAGCTTGGCAACTTTTTCCATGAACACTGAAGCTTTCTTT,CASSLATFSMNTEAFF
TRBJ2-5,TRBV21-1,-,-,TGTGCCAGCAGCAGCAGGGGACGTCAAGAGACCCAGTACTTC,CASSSRGRQETQYF
TRBJ1-1,TRBV2,-,TRBD1,TGTGCCAGCAGCGACAGGGAGAACACTGAAGCTTTCTTT,CASSDRENTEAFF
TRBJ1-1,TRBV10-1,-,-,TGCGCCAGCATACAGTTACAGGACAACGAGAACACTGAAGCTTTCTTT,CASIQLQDNENTEAFF
TRBJ2-5,TRBV7-6,-,-,TGTGCCAGCAGCTTCCAATCGGGGCAAGAGACCCAGTACTTC,CASSFQSGQETQYF
TRBJ2-1,TRBV19,-,-,TGTGCCAGTAGTATAGGCCTTAAGAGTAGCTCCTACAATGAGCAGTTCTTC,CASSIGLKSSSYNEQFF
TRBJ2-1,TRBV19,-,-,TGTGCCAGTAGTATACGGGGGAGTGCGTCCAATGAGCAGTTCTTC,CASSIRGSASNEQFF
TRBJ2-5,TRBV6-1,-,-,TGTGCCAGCAGTTCTCATGGGGGGCAAGAGACCCAGTACTTC,CASSSHGGQETQYF
TRBJ2-7,TRBV29-1,-,-,TGCAGCGTTGAAAGGGACAACGAGCAGTACTTC,CSVERDNEQYF
TRBJ2-2,TRBV6-5,-,-,TGTGCCAGCAGTTACTCGCGCGCGAACACCGGGGAGCTGTTTTTT,CASSYSRANTGELFF
TRBJ2-7,TRBV6-1,-,TRBD2,TGTGCCAGCATAGCGGGAGCCCCCTACGAGCAGTACTTC,CASIAGAPYEQYF
TRBJ2-2,TRBV5-1,-,TRBD2,TGCGCCAGCAGCTTTACAGCGGGAAGCACCGGGGAGCTGTTTTTT,CASSFTAGSTGELFF
TRBJ2-1,TRBV19,-,-,TGTGCCAGTAGTATAGCGGGAGCCTACAATGAGCAGTTCTTC,CASSIAGAYNEQFF
TRBJ2-3,TRBV19,-,TRBD2,TGTGCCAGTAGTACAAAAAGCGGGGGGGCCTTTAATACGCAGTATTTT,CASSTKSGGAFNTQYF
TRBJ2-1,TRBV2,-,-,TGTGCCAGCAGTGAACGAGGCGGGAAGCAGTTCTTC,CASSERGGKQFF
TRBJ1-3,TRBV4-1,-,-,TGCGCCAGCAGCCGCCTAGTTTCGGGACACAATTTAGTTTCTGGAAACACCATATATTTT,CASSRLVSGHNLVSGNTIYF
TRBJ2-7,TRBV2,-,TRBD1,TGTGCCAGCAGGGTGACAGGGAGCTCCTACGAGCAGTACTTC,CASRVTGSSYEQYF